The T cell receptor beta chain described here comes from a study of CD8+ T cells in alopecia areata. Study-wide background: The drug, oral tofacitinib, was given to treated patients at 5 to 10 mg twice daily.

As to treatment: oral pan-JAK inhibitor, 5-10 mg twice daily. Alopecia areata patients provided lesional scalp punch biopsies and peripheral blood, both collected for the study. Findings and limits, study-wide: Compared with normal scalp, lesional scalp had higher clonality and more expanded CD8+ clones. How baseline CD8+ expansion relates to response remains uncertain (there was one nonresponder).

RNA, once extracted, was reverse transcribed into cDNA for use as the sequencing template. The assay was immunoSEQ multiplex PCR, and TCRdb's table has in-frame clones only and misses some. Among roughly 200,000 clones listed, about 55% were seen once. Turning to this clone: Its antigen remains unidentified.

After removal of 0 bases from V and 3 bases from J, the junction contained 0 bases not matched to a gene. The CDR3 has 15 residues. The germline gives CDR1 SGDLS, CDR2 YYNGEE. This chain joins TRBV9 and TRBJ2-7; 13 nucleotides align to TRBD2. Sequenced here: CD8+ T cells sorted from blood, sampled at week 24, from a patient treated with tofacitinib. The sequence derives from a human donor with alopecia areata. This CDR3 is CASSVGLAGGYEQYF. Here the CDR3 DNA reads TGTGCCAGCAGCGTAGGACTAGCGGGGGGCTACGAGCAGTACTTC.